The next 13 T cell receptor beta chains were all read from a single sample in a study of blood T cell repertoires in COVID-19. Profiled with immunoSEQ multiplex PCR; TCRdb holds only in-frame clones, not every one. The repertoire has roughly 250,000 clones, 81% of them found once; the top ten carry about 2.9%. The sequenced sample consisted of peripheral blood. The receptors shown here come from a woman aged 55 to 70 with active or convalescent COVID-19.

The chain combines TRBV7-8 with TRBJ2-3; perhaps TRBD2 as D (6 bases). Germline CDR1 is SGHVS and CDR2 is FQNEAQ. Trimming shortened V by 4 bases and J by 4 bases, and 12 bases separated the two germline ends. The length of the CDR3 is 14 residues. In DNA form, the CDR3 reads TGTGCCAGCAGCTCCCGACTAGACCCAGATACGCAGTATTTT. This codes for CASSSRLDPDTQYF.

V and J are TRBV6-5 and TRBJ1-1; TRBD1 aligns across 8 bases. CDR3 length equals 15 residues. The J segment lost 6 bases and the V segment lost 6 bases, leaving 12 bases of the junction unmatched. Germline lookup yields CDR1 MNHEY and CDR2 SVGAGI. Here the CDR3 DNA reads TGTGCCAGCAGATTGAAACCTCAGGGGGCAGCTGAAGCTTTCTTT. It translates to CASRLKPQGAAEAFF.

The V and J genes are TRBV18 and TRBJ2-3; 8 bases map to TRBD2. The CDR3 totals 15 residues. V was pared by 5 bases and J by 8 bases, with 12 bases of the junction left unmatched. Germline CDR1 KGHSH, CDR2 LQKENI. The CDR3 coding sequence is TGTGCCAGCTCAGACAACCGGGGGGGCCGAGGTACGCAGTATTTT. Translating it yields CASSDNRGGRGTQYF.

This chain joins TRBV11-2 and TRBJ2-2; 8 positions agree with TRBD1. V gave up 5 bases and J gave up 9 bases; unmatched junction bases: 2. Germline CDR1 and CDR2: SGHAT and FQNNGV. The CDR3 is 12 residues long. The CDR3 region has the DNA TGTGCCAGCAGCCCAGGGGGCTGGGAGCTGTTTTTT. The encoded protein is CASSPGGWELFF.

This clone was counted ten times or more. This rearrangement joins TRBV10-3 to TRBJ2-2; a weak D match, TRBD1 (7 bases). CDR1 ENHRY and CDR2 SYGVKD come from the germline V gene. CDR3 length: 16 amino acids. The V end lost 6 bases, the J end lost 0 bases, and 14 bases lay between the germline ends. The chain's CDR3 is CAISRGDNANTGELFF. The DNA of the CDR3 is TGTGCCATCAGCAGGGGGGATAACGCGAACACCGGGGAGCTGTTTTTT.

CDR3: CASSPLAGAGNIQYF. For the CDR3, the DNA is TGTGCCAGCAGCCCACTAGCGGGAGCGGGAAACATTCAGTACTTC. This rearrangement joins TRBV7-2 to TRBJ2-4; 11 bases are a match to TRBD2. This CDR3 spans 15 amino acids. Losses at the gene ends were 5 bases for V and 6 bases for J; bases not matched to a gene: 6. Per germline, CDR1 SGHTA and CDR2 FQGNSA.

V is TRBV9 and J is TRBJ1-2; perhaps TRBD1 as D (5 bases). V was cut by 10 bases and J by 8 bases, with 18 bases left in between. This CDR3 is built from 12 residues. Germline V lookup: CDR1 SGDLS, CDR2 YYNGEE. The CDR3 coding sequence is TGTGCCTCCCTCGGGCAGGGCATGGGCTACACCTTC. This gives the protein CASLGQGMGYTF.

The rearrangement links TRBV7-6 to TRBJ2-7; 8 positions agree with TRBD2. The germline CDR1 and CDR2 sequences are SGHVS and FNYEAQ. J gave up 2 bases and V 7 bases, and 7 bases lay outside the gene matches. The CDR3 sequence is 14 residues long. The CDR3: CASTPHGGAYEQYF. In DNA form, the CDR3 reads TGTGCCAGCACCCCTCACGGGGGGGCCTACGAGCAGTACTTC. The full variable domain, in which reference TRBV7-6 and TRBJ2-7 provide the parts outside the CDR3, is GAGVSQSPRYKVTKRGQDVALRCDPISGHVSLYWYRQALGQGPEFLTYFNYEAQQDKSGLPNDRFSAERPEGSISTLTIQRTEQRDSAMYRCASTPHGGAYEQYFGPGTRLTVT.

The genes are TRBV10-3 and TRBJ2-2; 10 bases are a match to TRBD1. Germline CDR1 is ENHRY and CDR2 is SYGVKD. The CDR3 covers 18 residues. Trimming took 3 bases from V and 1 from J; bases not matched to a gene: 8. CDR3 in amino acids: CAISDPSGQGWNTGELFF. CDR3 coding DNA: TGTGCCATCAGTGACCCCTCGGGACAGGGGTGGAACACCGGGGAGCTGTTTTTT.

The V and J genes are TRBV19 and TRBJ1-5; the D gene is possibly TRBD1 (6 bases). This CDR3 contains 13 residues. Between the trimmed V and J ends, which lost 8 bases and 2 bases, there was a span of 10 bases. Germline-derived CDR1 and CDR2 are LNHDA and SQIVND (reference sequence). The CDR3 coding sequence is TGTGCCAGTGAGGACAGACGCAATCAGCCCCAGCATTTT. Its protein product is CASEDRRNQPQHF.

This clone turned up a few times. The genes are TRBV2 and TRBJ2-7, with TRBD1 identical over 12 bases. The CDR3 covers 14 residues. CDR1 and CDR2 (germline): SNHLY, FYNNEI. After removal of 6 bases from V and 2 bases from J, the junction contained 2 bases not matched to a gene. CDR3 sequence (DNA): TGTGCCAGCAGGCGGGACAGGGGGCCCTACGAGCAGTACTTC. Protein sequence: CASRRDRGPYEQYF. Using reference TRBV2 and TRBJ2-7 for the parts outside the CDR3, the full variable domain is EPEVTQTPSHQVTQMGQEVILRCVPISNHLYFYWYRQILGQKVEFLVSFYNNEISEKSEIFDDQFSVERPDGSNFTLKIRSTKLEDSAMYFCASRRDRGPYEQYFGPGTRLTVT.

The count of this clone is one. The V and J genes are TRBV5-1 and TRBJ2-6; TRBD1 matches at 7 bases. Germline values: CDR1 SGHRS, CDR2 YFSETQ. After removal of 6 bases from V and 0 bases from J, the junction contained 15 bases not matched to a gene. The CDR3 runs to 19 residues. The CDR3 sequence is CASIPSPGQLFSGANVLTF. The CDR3 DNA is TGCGCCAGCATCCCCTCACCGGGACAGCTCTTCTCTGGGGCCAACGTCCTGACTTTC.

Details on this clone: One end of the junction fails to match germline, which may point to a read error. The rearrangement links TRBV6-4 to TRBJ1-2; the match to TRBD1 covers 7 bases. The CDR3 is 12 residues long. Germline V gives CDR1 MRHNA, CDR2 SNTAGT. The DNA for the CDR3 is TGTGCCAGCAGACCCGGGGACAGCCGGCACCGTTTC. The encoded protein is CASRPGDSRHRF.